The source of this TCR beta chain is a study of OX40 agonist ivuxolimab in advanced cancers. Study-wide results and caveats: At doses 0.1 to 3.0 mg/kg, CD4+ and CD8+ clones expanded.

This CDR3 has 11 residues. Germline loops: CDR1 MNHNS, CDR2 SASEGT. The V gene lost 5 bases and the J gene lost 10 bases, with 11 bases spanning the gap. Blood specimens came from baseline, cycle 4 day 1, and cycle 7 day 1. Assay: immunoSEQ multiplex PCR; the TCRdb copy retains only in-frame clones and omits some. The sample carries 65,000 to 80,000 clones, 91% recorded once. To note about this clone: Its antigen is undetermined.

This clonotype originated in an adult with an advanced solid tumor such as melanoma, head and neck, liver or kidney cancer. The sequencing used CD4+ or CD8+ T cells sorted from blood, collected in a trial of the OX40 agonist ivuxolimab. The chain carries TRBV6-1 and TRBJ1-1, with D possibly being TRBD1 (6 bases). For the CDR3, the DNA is TGTGCCAGCAGTCCCTCAGGGGCAGCTTTCTTT. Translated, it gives CASSPSGAAFF.